This TCR beta chain was sequenced for a study of blood T cell repertoires in COVID-19 (dated by TCRdb to the early 2020s). A note on the overall study: Samples covering the acute and convalescent phases of COVID-19 were provided by collaborators in the United States, Italy and Spain. The material from the prospective study consisted of cDNA or gDNA derived from T cells, B-cell-depleted T cells, or PBMCs. Subjects who had been exposed to COVID-19, were actively infected with it, or had recovered from it provided the deeply sampled blood TCRbeta repertoires that made up the dataset. The repertoires were released in a freely available public database intended as a resource for research on the immune response to SARS-CoV-2. The samples were drawn from two sources: the first 160 participants of the ongoing ImmuneRACE study, and approximately 1,300 subjects contributed by 6 global collaborators. A de-identified subject ID, COVID-19 status, age in years and sex were almost always included in the sample metadata. Where available, HLA class I and class II types were obtained from metadata supplied by the sample provider rather than from assay-based typing.

V sheds 8 bases and J sheds 2 bases, leaving 16 bases between their ends. CDR1 and CDR2 are drawn from the germline V gene: MDHEN, SYDVKM. Spanning cysteine to phenylalanine, the CDR3 consists of 15 amino acids. The retained sequence is limited to the CDR3, 45 bases, with the frame set at the first base. TCRbeta CDR3 regions were amplified from genomic DNA using the immunoSEQ Assay, a bias-controlled multiplex PCR. Processing in the source paper ran as follows. The number of nucleated cells in each sample was estimated from the amplification of reference gene primers within the assay. To quantify the absolute abundance of each unique TCRbeta CDR3 rearrangement, sequence reads were collapsed and filtered. For each sample, productive Simpson clonality was calculated by taking the square root of Simpson's diversity index across productive rearrangements. The clones in this table, taken by TCRdb from immuneACCESS, are in-frame only. Not every clone is retained; where verified, under half of the shortfall comes from an unresolved V gene, and the cause of the rest is unknown. The V and J calls and clone size were taken over from that table, and D and trimming were inferred from the DNA. The sample has about 270,000 clones on record, roughly nine tenths of them singletons. 3% of the sample is taken by the ten largest.

With regard to this clone: This clone's antigen is unknown. Within one base of it there is no much larger clone, and no base qualities were kept.

Results and caveats for the whole study, not just this receptor: The quantity of clinical and demographic metadata differed by source and by participant and was supplied without curation.

Participants in the prospective study were aged roughly 18 to 100 years, lived in 20 to 25 United States geographic areas, and enrolled through a virtual design. Cohort assignment in the prospective study relied on participant-reported clinical history from a screening survey and a study questionnaire. Recovered participants in ImmuneRACE Cohort 3 were defined as having two consecutive negative NP/OP PCR tests, clearance from a healthcare professional, or resolution of symptoms. Each participant in the prospective study had whole blood, serum and a nasopharyngeal or oropharyngeal swab collected by mobile phlebotomists. Participants in the prospective study had the option to provide additional blood draws and questionnaires over an approximately 2-month period. Before DNA extraction, prospective study blood samples were shipped either frozen or at room temperature.

Material: PBMCs or T cells enriched from blood (not recorded which). The TCR sequence derives from a woman between 45 and 65 years old who had recovered from COVID-19. The chain uses TRBV28 and TRBJ1-5, with the D gene not clear enough to name. The DNA reads as follows: TGTGCCAGCGGGAGATCCGAGGTCCGCAATCAGCCCCAGCATTTT. Translated, it reads CASGRSEVRNQPQHF.